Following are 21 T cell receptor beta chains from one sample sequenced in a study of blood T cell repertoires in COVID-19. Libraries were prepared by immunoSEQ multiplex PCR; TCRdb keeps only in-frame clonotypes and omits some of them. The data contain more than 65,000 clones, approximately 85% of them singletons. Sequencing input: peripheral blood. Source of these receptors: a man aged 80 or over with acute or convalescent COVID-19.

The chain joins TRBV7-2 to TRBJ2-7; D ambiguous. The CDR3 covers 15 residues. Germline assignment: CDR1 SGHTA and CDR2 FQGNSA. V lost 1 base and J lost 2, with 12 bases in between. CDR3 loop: CASSLVEHSAYEQYF. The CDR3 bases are TGTGCCAGCAGCTTAGTTGAGCACAGTGCCTACGAGCAGTACTTC.

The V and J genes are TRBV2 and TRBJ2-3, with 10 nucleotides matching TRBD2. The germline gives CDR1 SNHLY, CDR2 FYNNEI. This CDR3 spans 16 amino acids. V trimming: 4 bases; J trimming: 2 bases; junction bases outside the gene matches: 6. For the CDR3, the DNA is TGTGCCAGCAGTGGACCTAGCGGGGGTGTCACAGATACGCAGTATTTT. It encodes CASSGPSGGVTDTQYF.

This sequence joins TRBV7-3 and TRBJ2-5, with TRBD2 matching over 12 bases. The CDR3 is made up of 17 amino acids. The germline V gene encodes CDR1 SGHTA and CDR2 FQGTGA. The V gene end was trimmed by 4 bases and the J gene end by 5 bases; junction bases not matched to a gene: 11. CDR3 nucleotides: TGTGCCAGCAGCTCGGGACTAGCGGGCCGCCTGGGGGAGACCCAGTACTTC. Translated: CASSSGLAGRLGETQYF.

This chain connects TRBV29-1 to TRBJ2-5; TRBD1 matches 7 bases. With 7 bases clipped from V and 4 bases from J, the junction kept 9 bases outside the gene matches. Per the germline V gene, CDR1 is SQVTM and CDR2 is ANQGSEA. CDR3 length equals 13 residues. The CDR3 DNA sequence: TGCAGCGCTGGGATCGGGACAGTAGAGACCCAGTACTTC. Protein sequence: CSAGIGTVETQYF.

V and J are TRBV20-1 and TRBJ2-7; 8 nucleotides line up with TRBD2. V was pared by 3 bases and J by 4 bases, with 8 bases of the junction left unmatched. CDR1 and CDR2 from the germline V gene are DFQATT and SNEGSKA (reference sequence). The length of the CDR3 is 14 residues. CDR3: CSASGLAGSYEQYF. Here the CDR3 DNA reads TGCAGTGCTAGTGGACTAGCAGGCTCGTACGAGCAGTACTTC.

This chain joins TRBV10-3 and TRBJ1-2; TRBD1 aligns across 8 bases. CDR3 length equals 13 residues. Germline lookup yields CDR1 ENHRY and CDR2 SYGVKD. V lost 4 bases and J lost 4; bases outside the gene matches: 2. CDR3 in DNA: TGTGCCATCAGTGGGGACAGGATCTATGGCTACACCTTC. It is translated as CAISGDRIYGYTF.

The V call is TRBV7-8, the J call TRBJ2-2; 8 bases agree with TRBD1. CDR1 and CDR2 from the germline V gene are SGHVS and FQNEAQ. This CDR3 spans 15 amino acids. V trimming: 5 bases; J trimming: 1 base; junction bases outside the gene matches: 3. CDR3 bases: TGTGCCAGCAGCCACGGGACAGGGAACACCGGGGAGCTGTTTTTT. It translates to CASSHGTGNTGELFF.

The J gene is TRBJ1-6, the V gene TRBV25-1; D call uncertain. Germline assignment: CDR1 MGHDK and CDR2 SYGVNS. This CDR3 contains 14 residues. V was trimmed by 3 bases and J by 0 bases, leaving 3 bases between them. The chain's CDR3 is CASSDSSYNSPLHF. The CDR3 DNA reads TGTGCCAGCAGTGACAGCTCCTATAATTCACCCCTCCACTTT. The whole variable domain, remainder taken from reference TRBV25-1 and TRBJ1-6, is EADIYQTPRYLVIGTGKKITLECSQTMGHDKMYWYQQDPGMELHLIHYSYGVNSTEKGDLSSESTVSRIRTEHFPLTLESARPSHTSQYLCASSDSSYNSPLHFGNGTRLTVT.

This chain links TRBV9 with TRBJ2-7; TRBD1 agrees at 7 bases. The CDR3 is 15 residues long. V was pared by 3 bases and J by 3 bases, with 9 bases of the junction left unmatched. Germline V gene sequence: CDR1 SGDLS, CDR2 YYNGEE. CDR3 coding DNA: TGTGCCAGCAGCGAACAGGGGTCCGCTATCTACGAGCAGTACTTC. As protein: CASSEQGSAIYEQYF.

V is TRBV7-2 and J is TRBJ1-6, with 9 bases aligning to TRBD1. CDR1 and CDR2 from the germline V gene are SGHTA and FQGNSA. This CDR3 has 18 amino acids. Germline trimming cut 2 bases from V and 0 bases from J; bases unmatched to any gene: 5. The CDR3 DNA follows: TGTGCCAGCAGCTTAAGGGGACAGGGTTACTCCTATAATTCACCCCTCCACTTT. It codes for CASSLRGQGYSYNSPLHF.

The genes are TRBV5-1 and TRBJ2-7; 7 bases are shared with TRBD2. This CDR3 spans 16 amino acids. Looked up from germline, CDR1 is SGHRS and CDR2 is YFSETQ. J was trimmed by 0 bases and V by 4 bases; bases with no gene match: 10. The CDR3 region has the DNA TGCGCCAGCAGCCCTAGGGAAGCGGGGAGCTCCTACGAGCAGTACTTC. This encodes CASSPREAGSSYEQYF.

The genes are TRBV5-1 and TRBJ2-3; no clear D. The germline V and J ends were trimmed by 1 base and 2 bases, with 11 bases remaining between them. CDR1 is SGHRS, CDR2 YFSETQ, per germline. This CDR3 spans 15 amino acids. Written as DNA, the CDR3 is TGCGCCAGCAGCTTGTCGGCAGGCCCCACAGATACGCAGTATTTT. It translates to CASSLSAGPTDTQYF.

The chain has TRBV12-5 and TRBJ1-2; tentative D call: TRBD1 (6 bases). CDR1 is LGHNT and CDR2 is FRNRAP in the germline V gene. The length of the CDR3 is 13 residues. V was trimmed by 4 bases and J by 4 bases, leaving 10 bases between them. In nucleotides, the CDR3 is TGTGCTAGTGGTTCTACAGGGAGCTATGGCTACACCTTC. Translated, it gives CASGSTGSYGYTF.

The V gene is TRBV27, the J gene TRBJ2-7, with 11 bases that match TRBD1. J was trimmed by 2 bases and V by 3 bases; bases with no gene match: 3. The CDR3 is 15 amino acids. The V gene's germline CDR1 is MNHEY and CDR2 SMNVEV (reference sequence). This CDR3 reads CASSFRDRGTYEQYF. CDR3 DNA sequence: TGTGCCAGCAGTTTCAGGGACAGGGGGACCTACGAGCAGTACTTC.

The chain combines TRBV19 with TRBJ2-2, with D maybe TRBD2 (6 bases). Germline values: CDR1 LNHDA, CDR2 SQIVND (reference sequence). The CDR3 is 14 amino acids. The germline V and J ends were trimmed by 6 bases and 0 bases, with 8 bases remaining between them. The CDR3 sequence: CASRGDSNTGELFF. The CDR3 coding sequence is TGTGCCAGTAGGGGGGACTCGAACACCGGGGAGCTGTTTTTT.

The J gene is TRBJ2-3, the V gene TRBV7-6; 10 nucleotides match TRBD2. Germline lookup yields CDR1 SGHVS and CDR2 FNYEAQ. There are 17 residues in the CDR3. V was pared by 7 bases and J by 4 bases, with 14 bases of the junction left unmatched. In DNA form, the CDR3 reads TGTGCCAGCACCCGAAGCGGGGGGGCCCCCGGGGCAGATACGCAGTATTTT. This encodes CASTRSGGAPGADTQYF.

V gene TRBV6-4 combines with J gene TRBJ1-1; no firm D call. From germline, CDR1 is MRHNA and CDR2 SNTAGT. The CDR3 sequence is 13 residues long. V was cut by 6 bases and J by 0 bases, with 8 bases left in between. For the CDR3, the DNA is TGTGCCAGCAGACAGACCATGAACACTGAAGCTTTCTTT. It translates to CASRQTMNTEAFF.

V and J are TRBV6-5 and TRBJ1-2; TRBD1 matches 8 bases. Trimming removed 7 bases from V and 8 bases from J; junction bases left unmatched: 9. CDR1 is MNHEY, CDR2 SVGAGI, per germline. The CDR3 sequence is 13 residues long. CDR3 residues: CASNSGQGRGYTF. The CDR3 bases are TGTGCCAGCAATTCCGGACAGGGAAGGGGCTACACCTTC.

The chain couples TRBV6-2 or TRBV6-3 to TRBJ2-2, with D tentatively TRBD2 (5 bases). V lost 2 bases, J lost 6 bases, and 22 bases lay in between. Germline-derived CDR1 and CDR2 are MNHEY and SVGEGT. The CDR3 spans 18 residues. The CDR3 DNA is TGTGCCAGCAGTTACCCCACCCGGGGTGCCCATCGCCCCGGGGAGCTGTTTTTT. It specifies CASSYPTRGAHRPGELFF.

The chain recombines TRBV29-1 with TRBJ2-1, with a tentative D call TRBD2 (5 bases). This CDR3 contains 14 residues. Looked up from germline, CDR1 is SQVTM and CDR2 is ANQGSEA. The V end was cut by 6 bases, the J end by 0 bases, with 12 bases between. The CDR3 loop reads CSVPTKSSYNEQFF. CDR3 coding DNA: TGCAGCGTCCCGACTAAAAGCTCCTACAATGAGCAGTTCTTC.

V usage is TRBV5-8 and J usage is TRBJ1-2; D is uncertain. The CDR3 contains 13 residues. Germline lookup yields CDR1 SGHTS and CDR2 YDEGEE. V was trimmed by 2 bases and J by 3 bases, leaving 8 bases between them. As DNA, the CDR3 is TGTGCCAGCAGCTTCGGAGCGGACTATGGCTACACCTTC. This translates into CASSFGADYGYTF. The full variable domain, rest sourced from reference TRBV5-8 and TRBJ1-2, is EAGVTQSPTHLIKTRGQQATLRCSPISGHTSVYWYQQALGLGLQFLLWYDEGEERNRGNFPPRFSGRQFPNYSSELNVNALELEDSALYLCASSFGADYGYTFGSGTRLTVV.